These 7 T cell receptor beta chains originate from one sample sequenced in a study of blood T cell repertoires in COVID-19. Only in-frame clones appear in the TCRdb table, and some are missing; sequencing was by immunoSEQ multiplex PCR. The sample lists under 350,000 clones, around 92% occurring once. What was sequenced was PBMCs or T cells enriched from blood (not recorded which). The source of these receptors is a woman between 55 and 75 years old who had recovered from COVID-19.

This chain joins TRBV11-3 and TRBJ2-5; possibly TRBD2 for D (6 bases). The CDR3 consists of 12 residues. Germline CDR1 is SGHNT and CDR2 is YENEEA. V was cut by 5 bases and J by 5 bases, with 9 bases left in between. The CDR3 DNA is TGTGCCAGCAGCATCCGGGAGGAGACCCAGTACTTC. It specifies CASSIREETQYF.

CDR3 region: CASSLDDSTRLFF. The CDR3 DNA reads as TGCGCCAGCAGCCTTGACGACAGCACCAGACTGTTTTTT. The chain has TRBV5-1 and TRBJ1-4; D might be TRBD1 (5 bases). CDR3 length: 13 amino acids. Germline-derived CDR1 and CDR2 are SGHRS and YFSETQ. V dropped 4 bases and J dropped 13 bases, with 17 bases sitting between them.

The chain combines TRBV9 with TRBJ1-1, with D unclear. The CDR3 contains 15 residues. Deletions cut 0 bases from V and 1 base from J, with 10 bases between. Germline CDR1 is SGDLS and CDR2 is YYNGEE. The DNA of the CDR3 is TGTGCCAGCAGCGTAGTAGGTCGGGAGAACACTGAAGCTTTCTTT. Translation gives CASSVVGRENTEAFF.

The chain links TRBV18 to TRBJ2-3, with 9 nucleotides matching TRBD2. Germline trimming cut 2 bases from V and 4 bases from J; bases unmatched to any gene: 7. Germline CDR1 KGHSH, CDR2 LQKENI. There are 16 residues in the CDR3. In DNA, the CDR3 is TGTGCCAGCTCACCAACCTGGCGGGAGGGCCCAGATACGCAGTATTTT. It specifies CASSPTWREGPDTQYF.

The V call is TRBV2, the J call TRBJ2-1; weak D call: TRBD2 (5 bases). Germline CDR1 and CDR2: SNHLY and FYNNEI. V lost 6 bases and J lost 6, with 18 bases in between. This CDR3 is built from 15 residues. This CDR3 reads CASRDWNGWANEQFF. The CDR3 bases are TGTGCCAGCAGGGACTGGAATGGGTGGGCCAATGAGCAGTTCTTC.

CDR3 residues: CASSVTTGGLSYNSPLHF. The DNA of the CDR3 is TGTGCCAGCAGTGTAACAACAGGGGGCCTATCCTATAATTCACCCCTCCACTTT. The chain recombines TRBV2 with TRBJ1-6, with 9 bases fitting TRBD1. The V and J ends lost 4 bases and 1 base, in that order; junction bases with no gene match: 8. Germline CDR1 reads SNHLY; CDR2 reads FYNNEI. This CDR3 has 18 amino acids.

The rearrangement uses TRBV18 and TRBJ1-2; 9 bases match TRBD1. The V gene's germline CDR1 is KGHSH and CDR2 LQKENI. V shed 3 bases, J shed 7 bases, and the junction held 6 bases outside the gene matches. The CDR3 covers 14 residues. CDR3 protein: CASSPGDRDGGYTF. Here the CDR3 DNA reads TGTGCCAGCTCACCTGGGGACAGGGATGGTGGCTACACCTTC.